The clone carrying this T cell receptor (beta chain) has a count of ten or more. What it binds is unknown. The data were taken from a study of neurological immune-mediated disorders. Whole-study results and caveats: The level of TCR clonal expansion was highest in patients with HTLV-1-associated myelopathy and lowest in multiple sclerosis, where it fell below the level seen in healthy controls. Across subjects, expanded clones had no CDR3 amino acid sequences in common, pointing to private repertoires in all groups.

Between the trimmed V and J ends, which lost 7 bases and 4 bases, there was a span of 10 bases. The CDR3 contains 11 residues. The V gene's germline CDR1 is DFQATT and CDR2 SNEGSKA (reference sequence). 5'RACE employing 10-nucleotide random UMIs yielded the cDNA. TCRdb re-derived calls from the 5' RACE reads in MiXCR, one entry per CDR3 protein. Found here are some 48,000 distinct CDR3 sequences, 10% to 13% of them singletons; the top ten hold about 20%. The chain employs TRBV20-1 and TRBJ1-1; D unclear. The TCR comes from a woman aged 40 to 49 with HTLV-1-associated myelopathy (HAM/TSP). Sequenced input: PBMCs. The CDR3 reads CSVFRFTEAFF. The CDR3 DNA reads TGCAGTGTATTTCGGTTCACTGAAGCTTTCTTT.